A selection of T cell receptor beta chains follows, all from one sample in a study of cytomegalovirus exposure and HLA in healthy donors. Some clones are missing from TCRdb's copy, which holds only in-frame ones; the method was immunoSEQ multiplex PCR. The table has about 180,000 clones, around 74% seen once; the top ten hold around 3%. Sequences were obtained from PBMCs. The receptors were sampled from a male donor in good health and CMV-seronegative. Both conserved end residues are trimmed from each CDR3. Fields, in order: J gene, clone size, V gene, CDR3 protein. Size values are once, few and many counts, or a class for expanded clones, and some rows have none.

TRBJ1-5 NA TRBV27 ASSLWGGSNQPQH
TRBJ1-1 NA TRBV27 ASSLARANTEAF
TRBJ2-1 NA TRBV28 ASSSILAGVTYNEQF
TRBJ2-7 NA TRBV7-8 ASSLGLAGGEQY
TRBJ1-5 NA TRBV11-3 ASSNTGVIYRNQPQH
TRBJ2-7 NA TRBV18 ASSPPGQGFYEQY
TRBJ1-5 NA TRBV6-5 ASSQNLGNQPQH
TRBJ2-1 NA TRBV7-2 ASTQWASGSYNEQF
TRBJ2-1 once TRBV28 ASSSPWGTSYNEQF
TRBJ1-2 once TRBV7-2 ASSFDRAALLGYT
TRBJ1-6 NA TRBV10-2 ASSVPDRDHNSPLH
TRBJ1-1 NA TRBV30 AWTGGNLATEAF
TRBJ1-5 few TRBV19 ASSFNRQGGNQPQH
TRBJ2-7 NA TRBV19 ASSIVLGGGEQY
TRBJ1-5 NA TRBV4-1 ASSQDMAGYSNQPQH
NA NA TRBV30 AWSRDRVSYEQY
TRBJ2-3 NA TRBV7-2 ASSFTTPPQY
TRBJ1-2 NA TRBV28 ASTSQGARTRGYT
TRBJ1-1 few TRBV20-1 SAKGVPEAF
TRBJ2-1 NA TRBV5-8 ASSSSYRSLTDEQF
TRBJ2-7 NA TRBV2 ASSGFEDRGYEQY
TRBJ2-2 NA TRBV30 AWSPDRGSGTGELF
TRBJ2-7 NA TRBV28 ASRPEGEGVDEQY
TRBJ1-1 NA TRBV12-5 ASGLSRNTEAF
TRBJ2-1 few TRBV9 ASSVEGGGYNEQF
TRBJ1-1 NA TRBV5-1 ASSSHGARGVLDTEAF
TRBJ1-5 NA TRBV30 AWSPGGVSQPQH
TRBJ2-2 NA TRBV27 ASSPQDRGSAGELF
TRBJ2-1 NA TRBV10-3 AISELGLAGANSYNEQF
TRBJ1-6 once TRBV6-5 ASSYRLQGWNSPLH
TRBJ1-5 NA TRBV2 ASSSANSNQPQH